The subject of this entry is one TCR beta chain. Its specificity is unknown. One junction end does not reproduce the germline sequence, and a read error may be involved. This sample was taken from a study of CD8 T cells in ankylosing spondylitis. The CDR3 is 15 residues long. CDR1 SGHKS and CDR2 YYEKEE come from the germline V gene (reference sequence). Study results and caveats: About 8 highly homologous variants made up a TCR beta motif, and this motif appeared characteristic of ankylosing spondylitis blood. Disease-linked clones proved CD8+ and comparatively uncommon in peripheral blood. The authors reported significant enrichment of disease-linked clones in matched ankylosing spondylitis synovial fluid.

TCR beta libraries were made by quantitative 5'-RACE with molecular barcodes. Via MiXCR, TCRdb re-called the 5' RACE reads, giving one row per CDR3 protein. The sample consists of about 250,000 distinct CDR3 sequences, roughly 32% of them appearing once. The material sequenced was blood, either unsorted or a sorted T cell fraction (not recorded which). This TCR was sampled from a male donor with ankylosing spondylitis or in good health (not recorded which). The chain combines TRBV5-5 with TRBJ1-5; 7 nucleotides match TRBD1. The CDR3 nucleotides are TGTGCCAGCGGCTTGTCAGGGGGTTTGAATCAGCCCCAGCATTTT. Translating gives CASGLSGGLNQPQHF.